This T cell receptor beta chain was obtained from a study of blood T cell repertoires in COVID-19. Study background: In each case, the material was cDNA or gDNA derived from T cells, B-cell-depleted T cells, or PBMCs.

This CDR3 region has 16 residues. CDR1 MNHNS and CDR2 SASEGT come from the germline V gene. V lost 1 base and J lost 5; bases outside the gene matches: 4. Authors' data handling: From reference gene primer amplification, estimates of nucleated cell counts were derived. Only in-frame clones appear in the TCRdb table, and some are missing; sequencing was by immunoSEQ multiplex PCR. From that table come the V and J calls and clone size; the DNA was used to work out D and trimming. The profile shows tens of thousands of clones, around nine tenths of them singletons. The rearrangement links TRBV6-1 to TRBJ1-4, with 10 bases identical to TRBD1. This TCR derives from an elderly man with acute or convalescent COVID-19. Source material: peripheral blood. The CDR3 DNA is TGTGCCAGCAGTGAAGGGTTGGGACAGGGGAATGAAAAACTGTTTTTT. Its protein product is CASSEGLGQGNEKLFF.